This T cell receptor (beta chain) was documented in a study of blood T cell repertoires in COVID-19 (dated by TCRdb to between 2020 and 2021). In the study overall: Collaborator samples came from the United States, Italy and Spain and covered acute and convalescent phases of COVID-19. The prospective study material was composed of cDNA or gDNA derived from T cells, B-cell-depleted T cells, or PBMCs. The dataset comprised deeply sampled blood TCRbeta repertoires from subjects exposed to, actively infected with, or recovered from COVID-19. The repertoires were released in a freely available public database meant as a resource for research on the immune response to SARS-CoV-2. The samples were drawn from two sources: the first 160 participants of the ongoing ImmuneRACE study, and 1,000 to 1,500 subjects contributed by 6 global collaborators. A de-identified subject ID, COVID-19 status, age in years and sex were almost always included in the sample metadata. Where available, HLA class I and class II types were obtained from metadata supplied by the sample provider rather than from assay-based typing.

This clone occurred once. No antigen is known for it. No base qualities exist here, and no much larger clone lies one base off it. Broad study findings and their caveats: Clinical and demographic metadata were provided uncurated, with the amount varying by source and participant.

At one collaborating source in Seattle, patients were enrolled during active infection and were followed longitudinally through the course of disease. Collaborating institutions collected whole blood in K2EDTA tubes following their own protocols. For TCRbeta analysis, collaborators shipped samples as frozen whole blood, isolated PBMCs, or DNA extracted from either of those sample types. TCRbeta CDR3 regions were amplified from genomic DNA using the immunoSEQ Assay, a bias-controlled multiplex PCR. Turning to the authors' computational methods: The number of nucleated cells in each sample was estimated by amplification of reference gene primers within the assay. To quantify the absolute abundance of each unique TCRbeta CDR3 rearrangement, sequence reads were collapsed and filtered. Productive Simpson clonality was computed per sample as the square root of Simpson's diversity index over productive rearrangements. Imported from immuneACCESS, the table was reduced by TCRdb to in-frame sequences with V and J called. These copies leave out some clones; in studies compared against another copy, an unresolved V gene accounts for under half, and the cause of the remainder is not known. V, J and clone size derive from that table, while D and trimming were established from the DNA sequence. In this sample the table shows 150,000 to 200,000 clones, 80% to 90% of which occur a single time. The top ten hold about 14% of the sample.

Sequenced input: peripheral blood. This receptor was taken from a woman aged 70-85 years with COVID-19, enrolled during active disease.

The nucleotide sequence reads as follows: TGTGCCAGCGGCCCTAGGTACGAGCAGTACTTC. This is translated as CASGPRYEQYF. The chain uses TRBV28 and TRBJ2-7; no D gene can be assigned with confidence. The CDR3 covers 11 residues, taking in both the cysteine and the phenylalanine. CDR3 DNA is the only sequence kept; it has 33 bases, read in frame from the first base. At the junction V is shortened by 8 bases and J by 4 bases, with 9 bases in between. CDR1 MDHEN and CDR2 SYDVKM are derived from the germline V gene.